The 2 T cell receptor beta chains below were found in one sample sequenced in a study of T cells in Graves' hyperthyroidism and ophthalmopathy. What was amplified from RNA transcripts were TCR beta CDR3 regions. Researchers ran a first-round RT-PCR on the TCR CDR3 using the HTBI primer set. TCRdb re-called the multiplex PCR reads through MiXCR, storing one row per CDR3 protein. The data show 530,000 or so distinct CDR3 sequences, under 60% seen once. Material: peripheral blood or thyroid tissue (not recorded which). The receptor source for this set is a woman in her late teens or twenties with Graves' hyperthyroidism.

This clonotype was picked up many times. The rearrangement joins TRBV19 to TRBJ1-5; no clear D. This CDR3 spans 16 amino acids. In germline, CDR1 is LNHDA, CDR2 SQIVND (reference sequence). V was clipped by 3 bases and J by 4 bases, with 16 bases between them. The CDR3 loop reads CASSIVPARKNQPQHF. In nucleotides, the CDR3 is TGTGCCAGTAGTATTGTCCCGGCCAGGAAGAATCAGCCCCAGCATTTT.

The CDR3: CASSLEPHAGGAGYTF. CDR3 DNA: TGTGCCAGCAGCTTGGAACCCCACGCAGGGGGCGCGGGCTACACCTTC. The chain links TRBV7-8 to TRBJ1-2; 8 bases align to TRBD1. The CDR3 is 16 amino acids. Germline trimming cut 3 bases from V and 8 bases from J; bases unmatched to any gene: 14. Germline CDR1 is SGHVS and CDR2 is FQNEAQ.